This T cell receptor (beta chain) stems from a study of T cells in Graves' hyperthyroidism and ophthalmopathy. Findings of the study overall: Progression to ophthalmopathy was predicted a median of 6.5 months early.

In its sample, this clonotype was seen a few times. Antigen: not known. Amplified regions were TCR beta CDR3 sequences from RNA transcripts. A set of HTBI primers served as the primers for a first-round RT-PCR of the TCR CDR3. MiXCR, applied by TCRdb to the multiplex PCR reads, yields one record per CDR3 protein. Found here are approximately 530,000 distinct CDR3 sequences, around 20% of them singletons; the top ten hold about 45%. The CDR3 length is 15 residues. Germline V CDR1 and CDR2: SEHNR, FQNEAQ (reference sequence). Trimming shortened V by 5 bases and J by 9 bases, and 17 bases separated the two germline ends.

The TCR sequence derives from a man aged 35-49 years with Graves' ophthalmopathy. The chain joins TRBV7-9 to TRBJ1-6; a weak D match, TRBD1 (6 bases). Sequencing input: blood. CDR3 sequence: CASSEQGIGGSPLHF. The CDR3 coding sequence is TGTGCCAGCAGCGAACAGGGAATAGGGGGTTCACCCCTCCACTTT. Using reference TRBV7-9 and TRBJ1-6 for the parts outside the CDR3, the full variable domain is DTGVSQNPRHKITKRGQNVTFRCDPISEHNRLYWYRQTLGQGPEFLTYFQNEAQLEKSRLLSDRFSAERPKGSFSTLEIQRTEQGDSAMYLCASSEQGIGGSPLHFGNGTRLTVT.